This T cell receptor beta chain was found in a study of shared clonotypes between healthy human individuals. Whole-study findings and limits: Some naive CD4 clonotypes, 4% to 6%, turned up in common across a handful of donors.

Libraries were prepared by immunoSEQ multiplex PCR; TCRdb keeps only in-frame clonotypes and omits some of them. Here the sample spans 2 million to 2.5 million clones, approximately 95% being singletons. Trimming cost V 4 bases and J 4 bases, with 8 bases left between them. The CDR3 loop spans 12 amino acids. CDR1 and CDR2 (germline): SGDLS, YYNGEE. Healthy and HIV-negative, the adult donors had no recent acute infections or vaccinations. Comments on this clone: What it binds is unknown.

What was sequenced was naive CD4+ T cells from PBMCs. Subset defined: CD45RA+ positively selected. This TCR derives from a man aged 18 to 29 in good health. Some clones in this sample may be carry-over from other donors' samples. The chain combines TRBV9 with TRBJ1-2; D remains ambiguous. This CDR3 is CASSSPRYGYTF. The CDR3 bases are TGTGCCAGCAGCTCCCCCCGCTATGGCTACACCTTC.